This T cell receptor beta chain was observed in a study of blood T cell repertoires in COVID-19. About the study: T cells, B-cell-depleted T cells, or PBMCs supplied cDNA or gDNA.

TCRdb keeps only in-frame clones here, not all; method: immunoSEQ multiplex PCR. The table shows 150,000 or so clones, with 75% to 85% occurring only once. The TCR was taken from a woman aged 80 or over with active or convalescent COVID-19. Specimen: peripheral blood.

The CDR3 loop is CASSLAGSANEKLFF. In nucleotides, the CDR3 is TGTGCCAGCAGCTTAGCGGGGAGTGCTAATGAAAAACTGTTTTTT. The chain is built from TRBV7-8 and TRBJ1-4; D remains ambiguous. CDR1 is SGHVS, CDR2 FQNEAQ, per germline. V lost 0 bases to trimming and J lost 3 bases, with 8 bases between them. The CDR3 extends over 15 amino acids. The entire variable domain, with the rest obtained from reference TRBV7-8 and TRBJ1-4, is as follows: GAGVSQSPRYKVAKRGQDVALRCDPISGHVSLFWYQQALGQGPEFLTYFQNEAQLDKSGLPSDRFFAERPEGSVSTLKIQRTQQEDSAVYLCASSLAGSANEKLFFGSGTQLSVL.